The clone carrying this T cell receptor (beta chain) has more than one count but fewer than ten. The antigen remains unidentified. This specimen belongs to a study of CD8 T cells in Susac syndrome. Study-wide points: Total CD8+ and CD8+ TEMRA repertoires contained 15 to 20 and five Susac-specific public clones, respectively.

An input of about 0.5 to 1 ug of RNA was subjected to reverse transcription using random hexamers. The amplification used immunoSEQ multiplex PCR on TCR beta CDR3; it spanned 54 Vbeta and 13 Jbeta. A single record per CDR3 protein comes from TCRdb applying MiXCR to the immunoSEQ multiplex PCR reads. Altogether about 110,000 distinct CDR3 sequences are present, approximately 94% being singletons, with the ten largest covering over 0.4%. Germline V gene data show CDR1 as DFQATT and CDR2 as SNEGSKA (reference sequence). The CDR3 runs 16 residues. The V end was cut by 2 bases, the J end by 0 bases, with 14 bases between.

Sequenced: CD8+ T cells from PBMCs. The sequence derives from a human donor with Susac syndrome. This chain connects TRBV20-1 to TRBJ1-5; TRBD1 might be the D (5 bases). The CDR3 loop reads CSARPQGAPSNQPQHF. CDR3 nucleotides: TGCAGTGCTAGACCCCAAGGGGCACCTAGCAATCAGCCCCAGCATTTT.